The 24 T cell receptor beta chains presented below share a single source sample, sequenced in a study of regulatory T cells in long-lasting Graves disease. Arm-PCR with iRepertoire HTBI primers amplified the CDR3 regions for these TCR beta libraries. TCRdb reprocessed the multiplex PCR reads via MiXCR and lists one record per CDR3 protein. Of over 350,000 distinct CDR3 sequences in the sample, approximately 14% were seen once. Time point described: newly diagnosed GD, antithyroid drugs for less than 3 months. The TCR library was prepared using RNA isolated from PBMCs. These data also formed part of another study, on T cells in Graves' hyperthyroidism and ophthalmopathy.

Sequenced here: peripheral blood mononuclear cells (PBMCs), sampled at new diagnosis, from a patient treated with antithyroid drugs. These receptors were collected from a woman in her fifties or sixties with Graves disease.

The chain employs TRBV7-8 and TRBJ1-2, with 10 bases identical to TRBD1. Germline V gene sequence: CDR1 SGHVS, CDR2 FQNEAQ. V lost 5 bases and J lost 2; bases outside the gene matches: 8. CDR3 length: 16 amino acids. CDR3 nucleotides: TGTGCCAGCAGCCAAGATCGGGGACAGGGGAACTATGGCTACACCTTC. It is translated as CASSQDRGQGNYGYTF.

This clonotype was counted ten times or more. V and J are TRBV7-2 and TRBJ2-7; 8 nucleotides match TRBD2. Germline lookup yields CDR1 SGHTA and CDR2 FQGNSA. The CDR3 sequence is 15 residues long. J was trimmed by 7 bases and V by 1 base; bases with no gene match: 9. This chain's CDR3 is CASSLEAGGKGEQYF. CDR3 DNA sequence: TGTGCCAGCAGCTTAGAGGCGGGGGGCAAGGGGGAGCAGTACTTC.

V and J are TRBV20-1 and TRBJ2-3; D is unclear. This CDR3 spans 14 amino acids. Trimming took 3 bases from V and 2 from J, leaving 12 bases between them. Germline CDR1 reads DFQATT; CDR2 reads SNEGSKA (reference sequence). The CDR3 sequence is CSASKVQITDTQYF. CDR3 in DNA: TGCAGTGCTAGCAAGGTCCAAATCACAGATACGCAGTATTTT.

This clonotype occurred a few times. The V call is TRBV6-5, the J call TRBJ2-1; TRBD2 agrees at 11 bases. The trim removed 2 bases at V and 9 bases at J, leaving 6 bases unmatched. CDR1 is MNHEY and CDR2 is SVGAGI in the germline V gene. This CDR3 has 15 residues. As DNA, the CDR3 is TGTGCCAGCAGTTACCCCATAGCGGGAGGGGTTGAGCAGTTCTTC. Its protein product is CASSYPIAGGVEQFF.

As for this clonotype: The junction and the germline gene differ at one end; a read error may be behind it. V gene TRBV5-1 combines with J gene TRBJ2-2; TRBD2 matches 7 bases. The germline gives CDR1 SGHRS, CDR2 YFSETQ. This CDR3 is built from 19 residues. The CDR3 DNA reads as TGCGCCAGCAGCTTGGCGGGGGGTAACGGGCGCGCGAACACCGGGGAGCCGTTTTTT. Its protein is CASSLAGGNGRANTGEPFF.

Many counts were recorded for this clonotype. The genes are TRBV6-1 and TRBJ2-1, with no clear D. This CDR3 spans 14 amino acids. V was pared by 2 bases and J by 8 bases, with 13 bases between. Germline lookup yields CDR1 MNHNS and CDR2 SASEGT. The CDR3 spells CASSETSLSDEQFF. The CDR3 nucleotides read TGTGCCAGCAGTGAAACGAGCTTATCGGATGAGCAGTTCTTC.

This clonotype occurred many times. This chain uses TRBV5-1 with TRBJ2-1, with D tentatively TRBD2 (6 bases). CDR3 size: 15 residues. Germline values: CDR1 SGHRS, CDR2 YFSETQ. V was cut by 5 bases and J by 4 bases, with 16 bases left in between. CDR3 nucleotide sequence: TGCGCCAGCAGTTCTAGCGAGGGCCTTTACAATGAGCAGTTCTTC. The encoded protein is CASSSSEGLYNEQFF.

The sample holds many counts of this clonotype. The CDR3 sequence: CASSPERGLDRDYEQYF. In DNA, the CDR3 is TGTGCCAGCAGTCCCGAGAGGGGGCTCGACAGAGACTACGAGCAGTACTTC. The chain is built from TRBV27 and TRBJ2-7; TRBD1 matches 7 bases. CDR1 is MNHEY, CDR2 SMNVEV, per germline (reference sequence). V gave up 5 bases and J gave up 3 bases; unmatched junction bases: 16. The CDR3 is 17 residues long.

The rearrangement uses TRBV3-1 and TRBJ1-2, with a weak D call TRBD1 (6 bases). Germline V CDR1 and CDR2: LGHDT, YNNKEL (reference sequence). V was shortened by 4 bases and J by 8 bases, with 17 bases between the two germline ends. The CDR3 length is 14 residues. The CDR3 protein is CASSLTRAGEGYTF. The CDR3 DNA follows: TGTGCCAGCAGCCTCACCAGGGCAGGGGAAGGCTACACCTTC.

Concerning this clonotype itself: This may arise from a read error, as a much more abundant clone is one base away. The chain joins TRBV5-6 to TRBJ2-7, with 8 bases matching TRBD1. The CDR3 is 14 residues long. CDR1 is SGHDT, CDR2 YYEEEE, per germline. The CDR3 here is CASSLATGVEEQHF. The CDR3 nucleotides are TGTGCCAGCAGCCTCGCGACAGGGGTAGAAGAGCAGCACTTC.

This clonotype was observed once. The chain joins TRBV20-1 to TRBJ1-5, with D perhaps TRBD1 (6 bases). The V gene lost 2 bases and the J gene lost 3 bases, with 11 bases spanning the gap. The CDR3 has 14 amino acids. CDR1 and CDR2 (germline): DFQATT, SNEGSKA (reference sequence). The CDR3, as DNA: TGCAGTGCTAGAACACAGGGATCCAATCAGCCCCAGCATTTT. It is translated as CSARTQGSNQPQHF.

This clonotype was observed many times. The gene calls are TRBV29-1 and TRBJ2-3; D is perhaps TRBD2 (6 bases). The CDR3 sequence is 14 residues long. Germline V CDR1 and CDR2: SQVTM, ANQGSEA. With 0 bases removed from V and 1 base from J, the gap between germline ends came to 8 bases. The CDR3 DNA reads TGCAGCGTTGAAGATTCGGGGGGCACAGATACGCAGTATTTT. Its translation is CSVEDSGGTDTQYF.

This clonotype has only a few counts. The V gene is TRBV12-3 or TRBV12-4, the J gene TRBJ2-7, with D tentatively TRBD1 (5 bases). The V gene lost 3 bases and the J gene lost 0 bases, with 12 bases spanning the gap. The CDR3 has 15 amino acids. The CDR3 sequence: CASSFEQGLSYEQYF. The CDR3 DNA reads TGTGCCAGCAGTTTTGAGCAGGGCCTCTCCTACGAGCAGTACTTC.

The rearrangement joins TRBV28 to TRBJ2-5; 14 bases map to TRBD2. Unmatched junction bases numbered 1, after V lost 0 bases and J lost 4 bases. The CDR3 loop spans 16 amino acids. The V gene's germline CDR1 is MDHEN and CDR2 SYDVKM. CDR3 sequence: CASSLWGLAGAETQYF. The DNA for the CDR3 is TGTGCCAGCAGTTTATGGGGACTAGCGGGAGCAGAGACCCAGTACTTC.

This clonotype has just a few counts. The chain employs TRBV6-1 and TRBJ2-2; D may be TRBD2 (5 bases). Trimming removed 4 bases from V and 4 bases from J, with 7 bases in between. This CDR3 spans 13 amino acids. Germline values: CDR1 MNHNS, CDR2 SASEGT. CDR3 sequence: CASSVTSTGELFF. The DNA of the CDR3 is TGTGCCAGCAGTGTTACTAGCACCGGGGAGCTGTTTTTT.

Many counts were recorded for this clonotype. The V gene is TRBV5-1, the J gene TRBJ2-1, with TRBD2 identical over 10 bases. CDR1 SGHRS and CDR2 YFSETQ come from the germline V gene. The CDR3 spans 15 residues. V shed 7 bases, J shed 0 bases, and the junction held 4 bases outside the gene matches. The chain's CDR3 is CASRTSGFSYNEQFF. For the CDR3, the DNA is TGCGCCAGCCGGACTAGCGGCTTCTCCTACAATGAGCAGTTCTTC.

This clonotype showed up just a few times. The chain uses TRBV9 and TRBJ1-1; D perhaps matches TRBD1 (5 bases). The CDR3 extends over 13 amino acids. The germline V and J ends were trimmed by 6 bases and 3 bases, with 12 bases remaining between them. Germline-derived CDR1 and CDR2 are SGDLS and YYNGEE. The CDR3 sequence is CASTTGEDTEAFF. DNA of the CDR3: TGTGCCAGCACCACAGGTGAGGACACTGAAGCTTTCTTT.

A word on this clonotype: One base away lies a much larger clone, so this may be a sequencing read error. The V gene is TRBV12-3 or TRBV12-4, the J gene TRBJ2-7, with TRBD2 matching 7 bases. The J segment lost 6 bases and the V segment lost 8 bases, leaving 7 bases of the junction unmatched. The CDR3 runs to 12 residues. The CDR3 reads CASGGDAGEQYF. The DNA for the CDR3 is TGTGCCAGCGGGGGGGACGCAGGCGAGCAGTACTTC.

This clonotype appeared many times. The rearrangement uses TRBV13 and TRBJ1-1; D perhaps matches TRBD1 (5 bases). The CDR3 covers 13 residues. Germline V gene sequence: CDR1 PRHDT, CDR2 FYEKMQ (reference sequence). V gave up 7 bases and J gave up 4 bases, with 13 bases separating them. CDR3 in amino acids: CASTPGFGTEAFF. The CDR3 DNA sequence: TGTGCCAGCACTCCAGGGTTTGGCACTGAAGCTTTCTTT.

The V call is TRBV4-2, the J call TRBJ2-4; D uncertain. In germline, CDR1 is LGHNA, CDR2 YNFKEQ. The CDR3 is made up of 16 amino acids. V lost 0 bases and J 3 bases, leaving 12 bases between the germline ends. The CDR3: CASSQDTSTGKNIQYF. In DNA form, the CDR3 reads TGTGCCAGCAGCCAAGATACGTCTACGGGCAAAAACATTCAGTACTTC.

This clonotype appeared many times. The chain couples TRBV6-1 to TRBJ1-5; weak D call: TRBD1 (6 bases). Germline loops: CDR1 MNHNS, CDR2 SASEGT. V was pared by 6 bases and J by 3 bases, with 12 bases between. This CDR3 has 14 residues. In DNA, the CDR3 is TGTGCCAGCAGGCGCGGGGGGCTCAATCAGCCCCAGCATTTT. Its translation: CASRRGGLNQPQHF.

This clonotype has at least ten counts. CDR3: CASTFAQGNQETQYF. In DNA, the CDR3 is TGTGCCAGCACCTTCGCACAGGGGAACCAAGAGACCCAGTACTTC. The genes are TRBV6-1 and TRBJ2-5; 7 positions match TRBD1. The CDR3 is made up of 15 amino acids. Trimming took 7 bases from V and 0 from J; bases not matched to a gene: 8. Per the germline V gene, CDR1 is MNHNS and CDR2 is SASEGT.

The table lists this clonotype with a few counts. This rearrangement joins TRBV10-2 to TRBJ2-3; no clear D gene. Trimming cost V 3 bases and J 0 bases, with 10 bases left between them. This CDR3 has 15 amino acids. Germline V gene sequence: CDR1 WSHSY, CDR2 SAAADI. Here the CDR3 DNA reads TGCGCCAGCAGTGATTTGGGCGATAGCACAGATACGCAGTATTTT. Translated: CASSDLGDSTDTQYF.

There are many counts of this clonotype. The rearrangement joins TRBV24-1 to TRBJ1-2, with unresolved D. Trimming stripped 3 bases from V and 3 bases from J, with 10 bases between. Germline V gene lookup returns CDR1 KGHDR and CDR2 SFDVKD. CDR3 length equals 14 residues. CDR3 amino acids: CATSDAGNHYGYTF. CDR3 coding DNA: TGTGCCACCAGTGATGCCGGGAACCACTATGGCTACACCTTC.